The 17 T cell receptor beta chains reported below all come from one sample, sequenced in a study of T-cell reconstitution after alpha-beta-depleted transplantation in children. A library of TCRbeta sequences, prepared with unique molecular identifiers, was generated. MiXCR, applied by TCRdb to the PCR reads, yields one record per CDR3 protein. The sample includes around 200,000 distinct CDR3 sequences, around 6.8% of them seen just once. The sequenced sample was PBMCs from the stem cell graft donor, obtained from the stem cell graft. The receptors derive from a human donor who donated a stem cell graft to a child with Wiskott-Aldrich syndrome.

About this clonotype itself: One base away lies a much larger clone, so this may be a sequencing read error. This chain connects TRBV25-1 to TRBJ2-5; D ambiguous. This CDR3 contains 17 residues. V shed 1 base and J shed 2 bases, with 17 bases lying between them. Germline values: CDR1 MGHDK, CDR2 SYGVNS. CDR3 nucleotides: TGTGCCAGCAGTGAATGCCCAGGCAGCAACCTACAAGAGACCCAGTACTTC. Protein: CASSECPGSNLQETQYF. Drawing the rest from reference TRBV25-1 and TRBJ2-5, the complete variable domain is EADIYQTPRYLVIGTGKKITLECSQTMGHDKMYWYQQDPGMELHLIHYSYGVNSTEKGDLSSESTVSRIRTEHFPLTLESARPSHTSQYLCASSECPGSNLQETQYFGPGTRLLVL.

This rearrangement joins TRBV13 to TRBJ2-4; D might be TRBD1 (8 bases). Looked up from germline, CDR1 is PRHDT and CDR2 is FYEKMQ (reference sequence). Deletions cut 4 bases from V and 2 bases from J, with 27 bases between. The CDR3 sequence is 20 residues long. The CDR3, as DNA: TGTGCCAGCAGCTCCCCCAGTCAGGGGGCGGGGGCTATGACCAAAAACATTCAGTACTTC. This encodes CASSSPSQGAGAMTKNIQYF. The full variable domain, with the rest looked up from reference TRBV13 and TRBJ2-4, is AAGVIQSPRHLIKEKRETATLKCYPIPRHDTVYWYQQGPGQDPQFLISFYEKMQSDKGSIPDRFSAQQFSDYHSELNMSSLELGDSALYFCASSSPSQGAGAMTKNIQYFGAGTRLSVL.

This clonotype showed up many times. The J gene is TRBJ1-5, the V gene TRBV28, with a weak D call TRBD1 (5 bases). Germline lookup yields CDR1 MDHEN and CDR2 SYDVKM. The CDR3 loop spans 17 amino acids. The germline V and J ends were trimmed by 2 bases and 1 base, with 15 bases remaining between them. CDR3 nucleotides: TGTGCCAGCAGTTTACCCCCGGGCGGGGCAAGCAATCAGCCCCAGCATTTT. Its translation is CASSLPPGGASNQPQHF.

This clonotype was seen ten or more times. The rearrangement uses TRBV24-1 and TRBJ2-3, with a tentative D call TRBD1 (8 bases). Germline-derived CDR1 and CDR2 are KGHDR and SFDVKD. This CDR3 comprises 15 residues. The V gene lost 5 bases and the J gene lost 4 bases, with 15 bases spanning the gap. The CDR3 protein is CATSAFTGGADTQYF. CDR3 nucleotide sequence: TGTGCCACCAGTGCTTTTACAGGGGGGGCAGATACGCAGTATTTT.

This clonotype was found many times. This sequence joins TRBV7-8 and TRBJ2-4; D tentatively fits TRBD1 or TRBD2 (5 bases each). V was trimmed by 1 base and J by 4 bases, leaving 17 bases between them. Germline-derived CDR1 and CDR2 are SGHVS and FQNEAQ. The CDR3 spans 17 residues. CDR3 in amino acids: CASSLVGSGTEKNIQYF. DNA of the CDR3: TGTGCCAGCAGCTTAGTCGGTTCCGGGACCGAGAAAAACATTCAGTACTTC. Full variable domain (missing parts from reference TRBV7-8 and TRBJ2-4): GAGVSQSPRYKVAKRGQDVALRCDPISGHVSLFWYQQALGQGPEFLTYFQNEAQLDKSGLPSDRFFAERPEGSVSTLKIQRTQQEDSAVYLCASSLVGSGTEKNIQYFGAGTRLSVL.

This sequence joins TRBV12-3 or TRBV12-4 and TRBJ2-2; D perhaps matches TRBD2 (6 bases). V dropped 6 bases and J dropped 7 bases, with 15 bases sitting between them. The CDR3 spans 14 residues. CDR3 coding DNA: TGTGCCAGCAGGGACGGTCGGGGGAACGGGGAGCTGTTTTTT. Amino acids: CASRDGRGNGELFF.

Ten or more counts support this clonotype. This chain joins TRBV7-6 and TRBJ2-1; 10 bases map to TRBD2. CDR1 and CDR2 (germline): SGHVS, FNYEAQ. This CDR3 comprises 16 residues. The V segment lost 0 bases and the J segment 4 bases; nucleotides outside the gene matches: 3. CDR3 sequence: CASSLAVAGGYNEQFF. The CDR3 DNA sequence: TGTGCCAGCAGCTTAGCGGTAGCGGGAGGTTACAATGAGCAGTTCTTC.

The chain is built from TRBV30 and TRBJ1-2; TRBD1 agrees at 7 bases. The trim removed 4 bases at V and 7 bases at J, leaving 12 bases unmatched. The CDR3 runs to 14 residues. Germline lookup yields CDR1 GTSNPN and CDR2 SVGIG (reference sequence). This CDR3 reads CAWKVSDREVGYTF. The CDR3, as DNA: TGTGCCTGGAAGGTATCCGACAGGGAGGTTGGCTACACCTTC.

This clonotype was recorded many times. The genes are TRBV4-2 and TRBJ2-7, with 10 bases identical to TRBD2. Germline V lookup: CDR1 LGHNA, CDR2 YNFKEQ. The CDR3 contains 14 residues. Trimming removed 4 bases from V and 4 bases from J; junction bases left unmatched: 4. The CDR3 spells CASSLQRGGYEQYF. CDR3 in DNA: TGTGCCAGCAGCCTCCAGCGGGGGGGATACGAGCAGTACTTC.

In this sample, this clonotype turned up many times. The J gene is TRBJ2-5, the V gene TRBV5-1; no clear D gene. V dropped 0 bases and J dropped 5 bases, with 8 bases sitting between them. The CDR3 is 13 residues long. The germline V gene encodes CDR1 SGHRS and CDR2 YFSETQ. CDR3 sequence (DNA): TGCGCCAGCAGCTTGGTGCTCCCGGAGACCCAGTACTTC. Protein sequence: CASSLVLPETQYF.

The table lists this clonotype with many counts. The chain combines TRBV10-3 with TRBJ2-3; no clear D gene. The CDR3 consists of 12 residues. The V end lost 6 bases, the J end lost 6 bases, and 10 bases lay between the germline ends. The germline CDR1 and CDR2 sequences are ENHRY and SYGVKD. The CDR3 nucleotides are TGTGCCATCAGACAGACGGGCGATACGCAGTATTTT. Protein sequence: CAIRQTGDTQYF.

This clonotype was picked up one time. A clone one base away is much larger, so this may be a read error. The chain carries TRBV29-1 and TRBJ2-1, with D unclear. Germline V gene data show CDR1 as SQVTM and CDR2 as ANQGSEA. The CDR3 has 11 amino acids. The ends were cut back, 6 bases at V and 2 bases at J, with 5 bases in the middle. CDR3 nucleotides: TGCAGCGTCGTCACCTACAATGAGCAGTTCTTC. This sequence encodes CSVVTYNEQFF.

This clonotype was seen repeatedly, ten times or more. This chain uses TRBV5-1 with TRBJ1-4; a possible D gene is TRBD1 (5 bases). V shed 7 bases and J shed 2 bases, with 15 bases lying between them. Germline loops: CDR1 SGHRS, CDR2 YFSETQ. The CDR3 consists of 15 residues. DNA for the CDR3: TGCGCCAGCCAGAGGGACCGCTCTACTAATGAAAAACTGTTTTTT. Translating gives CASQRDRSTNEKLFF.

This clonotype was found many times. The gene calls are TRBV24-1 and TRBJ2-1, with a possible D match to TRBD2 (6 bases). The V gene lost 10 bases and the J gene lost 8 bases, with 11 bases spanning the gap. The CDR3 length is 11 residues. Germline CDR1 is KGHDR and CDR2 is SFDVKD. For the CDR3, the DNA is TGTGCCACGGGACTCTTCGATGAGCAGTTCTTC. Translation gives CATGLFDEQFF.

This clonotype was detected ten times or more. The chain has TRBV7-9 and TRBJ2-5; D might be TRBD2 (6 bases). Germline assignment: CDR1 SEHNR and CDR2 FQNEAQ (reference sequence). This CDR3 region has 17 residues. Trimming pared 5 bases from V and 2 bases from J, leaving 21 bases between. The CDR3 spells CASSTSGTGGVQETQYF. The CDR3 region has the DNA TGTGCCAGCAGCACCTCCGGCACCGGAGGGGTGCAAGAGACCCAGTACTTC.

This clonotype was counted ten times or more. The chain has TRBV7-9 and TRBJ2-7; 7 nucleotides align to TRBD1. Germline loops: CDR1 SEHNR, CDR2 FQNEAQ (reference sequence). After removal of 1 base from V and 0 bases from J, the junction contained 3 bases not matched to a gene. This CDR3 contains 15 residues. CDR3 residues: CASSLGDSLSYEQYF. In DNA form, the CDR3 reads TGTGCCAGCAGCTTAGGGGACAGTCTCTCCTACGAGCAGTACTTC.

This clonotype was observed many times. The CDR3 DNA reads TGTGCCAGCAGCTACTCGGGGGGAAGCACAGATACGCAGTATTTT. The encoded protein is CASSYSGGSTDTQYF. The chain recombines TRBV7-2 with TRBJ2-3, with 7 positions matching TRBD2. The germline CDR1 and CDR2 sequences are SGHTA and FQGNSA. The CDR3 has 15 residues. After removal of 4 bases from V and 0 bases from J, the junction contained 4 bases not matched to a gene.